One sample yielded the 15 T cell receptor beta chains listed below, sequenced in a study of siplizumab effects on memory and regulatory T cells. Libraries were prepared by immunoSEQ multiplex PCR; TCRdb keeps only in-frame clonotypes and omits some of them. This table has tens of thousands of clones, less than 85% appearing once. The material sequenced was memory CD4+ T cells sorted from blood. The receptors were sampled from a human donor in good health.

The chain has TRBV29-1 and TRBJ1-5; D is undetermined. V was pared by 4 bases and J by 4 bases, with 17 bases between. The CDR3 is 15 residues long. Germline CDR1 SQVTM, CDR2 ANQGSEA. Written as DNA, the CDR3 is TGCAGCGTTGCGGACGGGGTTTTGGGGAATCAGCCCCAGCATTTT. It is translated as CSVADGVLGNQPQHF.

This clone was picked up a small number of times. The chain combines TRBV6-1 with TRBJ1-2; D is unresolved. Germline CDR1 is MNHNS and CDR2 is SASEGT. The CDR3 spans 18 residues. Trimming took 0 bases from V and 9 from J, leaving 26 bases between them. The CDR3 nucleotides read TGTGCCAGCAGTGAAGCGTATGGATTGGGCAGGTCTGGCTTAAGCTACACCTTC. Translation: CASSEAYGLGRSGLSYTF.

V gene TRBV5-1 combines with J gene TRBJ2-3; D is possibly TRBD1 (5 bases). Germline CDR1 reads SGHRS; CDR2 reads YFSETQ. Trimming took off 5 bases at V and 1 base at J, with 14 bases between the two ends. The CDR3 covers 15 residues. CDR3 bases: TGCGCCAGCAGGGAAGCTATGACAGGCACAGATACGCAGTATTTT. Its translation is CASREAMTGTDTQYF.

The chain employs TRBV7-3 and TRBJ2-2; D gene uncertain. The V end was cut by 6 bases, the J end by 8 bases, with 19 bases between. Germline CDR1 reads SGHTA; CDR2 reads FQGTGA. CDR3 length: 15 residues. CDR3 DNA: TGTGCCAGCAGACTTACCCCAGAACGGTCTGGGGAGCTGTTTTTT. Protein product: CASRLTPERSGELFF.

V gene TRBV2 combines with J gene TRBJ2-2; no clear D. CDR1 SNHLY and CDR2 FYNNEI come from the germline V gene. V gave up 8 bases and J gave up 0 bases, with 4 bases separating them. The CDR3 runs 12 residues. In DNA, the CDR3 is TGTGCCAGCCGAACGAACACCGGGGAGCTGTTTTTT. This sequence encodes CASRTNTGELFF.

Of note for this clone: At the DNA level, this CDR3 is encoded by other sequences in the same sample as well. The V call is TRBV7-9, the J call TRBJ2-3; no clear D gene. The CDR3 is made up of 11 amino acids. With 4 bases removed from V and 6 bases from J, the gap between germline ends came to 5 bases. The V gene's germline CDR1 is SEHNR and CDR2 FQNEAQ (reference sequence). CDR3 sequence: CASSSADTQYF. In nucleotides, the CDR3 is TGTGCCAGCAGCTCCGCGGATACGCAGTATTTT. The full variable domain, its missing parts supplied by reference TRBV7-9 and TRBJ2-3, is DTGVSQNPRHKITKRGQNVTFRCDPISEHNRLYWYRQTLGQGPEFLTYFQNEAQLEKSRLLSDRFSAERPKGSFSTLEIQRTEQGDSAMYLCASSSADTQYFGPGTRLTVL.

CDR3 sequence reads: CASSFSGRRTEAFF. The CDR3 DNA is TGTGCCAGCAGCTTTTCCGGGAGGAGGACTGAAGCTTTCTTT. The chain links TRBV5-6 to TRBJ1-1; no firm D call. CDR1 is SGHDT, CDR2 YYEEEE, per germline. There are 14 residues in the CDR3. V lost 2 bases, J lost 5 bases, and 13 bases lay in between.

This sequence joins TRBV18 and TRBJ1-1; the D is unclear. This CDR3 has 15 residues. The germline gives CDR1 KGHSH, CDR2 LQKENI. Trimming removed 5 bases from V and 3 bases from J, with 16 bases in between. CDR3 coding DNA: TGTGCCAGCTCAAACCGCTGGGTAGTGGACACTGAAGCTTTCTTT. Residues: CASSNRWVVDTEAFF.

The chain couples TRBV5-6 to TRBJ1-1; a weak D match, TRBD1 (6 bases). The V gene's germline CDR1 is SGHDT and CDR2 YYEEEE. Trimming shortened V by 2 bases and J by 4 bases, and 12 bases separated the two germline ends. The CDR3 has 14 residues. The CDR3 nucleotides are TGTGCCAGCAGCTTTTGGAGGGGGGTCACTGAAGCTTTCTTT. Translation: CASSFWRGVTEAFF.

J is TRBJ1-2 and V is TRBV19, with D maybe TRBD1 (5 bases). The CDR3 sequence is 14 residues long. CDR1 and CDR2 (germline): LNHDA, SQIVND (reference sequence). Trimming removed 6 bases at V and 4 bases at J, with 15 bases between. The CDR3 loop is CASSTWGSTYGYTF. The CDR3 DNA reads as TGTGCCAGTAGCACCTGGGGGTCAACCTATGGCTACACCTTC.

This clone was seen just once. The chain recombines TRBV5-1 with TRBJ2-1; 11 nucleotides agree with TRBD2. The length of the CDR3 is 16 residues. The V segment lost 1 base and the J segment 5 bases; nucleotides outside the gene matches: 5. CDR1 is SGHRS, CDR2 YFSETQ, per germline. Here the CDR3 reads CASSLRPTSGNNEQFF. Here the CDR3 DNA reads TGCGCCAGCAGCTTGCGGCCGACTAGCGGGAACAATGAGCAGTTCTTC.

CDR3 DNA: TGCGCCAGCAGCCCGGGACAGAACACCGGGGAGCTGTTTTTT. This encodes CASSPGQNTGELFF. V gene TRBV5-1 combines with J gene TRBJ2-2; D might be TRBD1 (6 bases). Germline CDR1 and CDR2: SGHRS and YFSETQ. V was cut by 4 bases and J by 1 base, with 8 bases left in between. The CDR3 is 14 residues long. The full variable domain, rest sourced from reference TRBV5-1 and TRBJ2-2, is KAGVTQTPRYLIKTRGQQVTLSCSPISGHRSVSWYQQTPGQGLQFLFEYFSETQRNKGNFPGRFSGRQFSNSRSEMNVSTLELGDSALYLCASSPGQNTGELFFGEGSRLTVL.

This rearrangement joins TRBV9 to TRBJ2-2; 8 nucleotides agree with TRBD1. Germline CDR1 and CDR2: SGDLS and YYNGEE. The CDR3 totals 15 residues. Trimming removed 4 bases from V and 7 bases from J; junction bases left unmatched: 9. In DNA, the CDR3 is TGTGCCAGCAGCCCCCGGACAGGGAGCGGCGGGGAGCTGTTTTTT. This translates into CASSPRTGSGGELFF.

The chain joins TRBV6-5 to TRBJ1-5, with a tentative D call TRBD1 (5 bases). The germline V gene encodes CDR1 MNHEY and CDR2 SVGAGI. The V gene lost 5 bases and the J gene lost 7 bases, with 18 bases spanning the gap. The CDR3 runs 15 residues. Here the CDR3 DNA reads TGTGCCAGCAGTCCCGGGGGGAGCGGCGGGCAGCCCCAGCATTTT. Translated, it gives CASSPGGSGGQPQHF.

The chain links TRBV6-1 to TRBJ2-7; D unresolved. CDR1 is MNHNS, CDR2 SASEGT, per germline. The V end was cut by 4 bases, the J end by 2 bases, with 6 bases between. The CDR3 sequence is 12 residues long. CDR3 amino acids: CASSARTYEQYF. For the CDR3, the DNA is TGTGCCAGCAGTGCTAGAACCTACGAGCAGTACTTC.